Listed here are 19 T cell receptor beta chains from one sample, sequenced in a study of blood T cell repertoires in COVID-19. Using immunoSEQ multiplex PCR, the repertoire was profiled, and TCRdb retains in-frame clones only, with some absent. The sample holds some 280,000 clones, 89% seen once. Sequenced sample: peripheral blood. The receptors here all came from a woman aged 55-69 years with acute or convalescent COVID-19.

This chain uses TRBV29-1 with TRBJ2-1; TRBD2 matches 10 bases. V shed 7 bases and J 4 bases; nucleotides not matched to a gene: 13. Per the germline V gene, CDR1 is SQVTM and CDR2 is ANQGSEA. The CDR3 totals 16 residues. The CDR3: CSAGRTGTSVYNEQFF. The CDR3 DNA reads TGCAGCGCCGGGCGGACCGGGACTAGCGTATACAATGAGCAGTTCTTC.

The chain combines TRBV7-9 with TRBJ1-4; the D is unclear. CDR3 length: 12 residues. From germline, CDR1 is SEHNR and CDR2 FQNEAQ (reference sequence). V lost 3 bases, J lost 4 bases, and 3 bases lay in between. CDR3 DNA: TGTGCCAGCAGCTTCCTTAATGAAAAACTGTTTTTT. Protein product: CASSFLNEKLFF. Variable domain in full (rest from reference TRBV7-9 and TRBJ1-4): DTGVSQNPRHKITKRGQNVTFRCDPISEHNRLYWYRQTLGQGPEFLTYFQNEAQLEKSRLLSDRFSAERPKGSFSTLEIQRTEQGDSAMYLCASSFLNEKLFFGSGTQLSVL.

The chain employs TRBV15 and TRBJ1-2; D remains ambiguous. The V end was cut by 0 bases, the J end by 8 bases, with 16 bases between. CDR3 size: 15 residues. Germline CDR1 LNHNV, CDR2 YYDKDF (reference sequence). CDR3 sequence reads: CATSRDLEGASGYTF. CDR3 nucleotides: TGTGCCACCAGCAGAGATCTTGAGGGAGCGTCGGGCTACACCTTC.

The chain links TRBV4-3 to TRBJ1-2, with 10 nucleotides matching TRBD1. Trimming at V came to 5 bases and at J to 7 bases, leaving 19 bases not matched to a gene. The CDR3 covers 18 residues. CDR1 is LGHNA, CDR2 YSLEER, per germline. DNA for the CDR3: TGCGCCAGCAGCGCCTCTTTCGGGACAGGGGACCTATACGGTGGCTACACCTTC. This translates into CASSASFGTGDLYGGYTF.

V usage is TRBV5-4 and J usage is TRBJ1-1; TRBD1 matches 10 bases. The junction had 8 bases not matched to a gene; V was cut back by 4 bases and J by 5 bases. This CDR3 has 15 residues. The germline CDR1 and CDR2 sequences are SGHNT and YYREEE (reference sequence). CDR3 nucleotides: TGTGCCAGCAGCGCGTCGACAGGGGGCTTGACTGAAGCTTTCTTT. Translated, it gives CASSASTGGLTEAFF.

V and J are TRBV5-1 and TRBJ1-1, with TRBD1 as a possible D gene (5 bases). The CDR3 is made up of 15 amino acids. The V end lost 1 base, the J end lost 3 bases, and 13 bases lay between the germline ends. Germline CDR1 is SGHRS and CDR2 is YFSETQ. The CDR3 loop is CASSLNWGGYTEAFF. In nucleotides, the CDR3 is TGCGCCAGCAGCTTGAACTGGGGGGGATACACTGAAGCTTTCTTT.

The chain couples TRBV10-3 to TRBJ1-6, with a tentative D call TRBD1 (6 bases). With 6 bases removed from V and 6 bases from J, the gap between germline ends came to 15 bases. This CDR3 is 15 amino acids long. CDR1 and CDR2 from the germline V gene are ENHRY and SYGVKD. The chain's CDR3 is CAISLGQVVNSPLHF. The CDR3 DNA follows: TGTGCCATCAGCCTGGGACAAGTGGTTAATTCACCCCTCCACTTT.

This clone was seen a single time. This chain uses TRBV15 with TRBJ2-2; D is possibly TRBD1 (5 bases). V was trimmed by 2 bases and J by 5 bases, leaving 6 bases between them. The CDR3 runs 13 residues. Germline V gene sequence: CDR1 LNHNV, CDR2 YYDKDF (reference sequence). The CDR3 nucleotides are TGTGCCACCAGCAGAAGGGGTACCGGGGAGCTGTTTTTT. Amino acid sequence: CATSRRGTGELFF.

The rearrangement joins TRBV20-1 to TRBJ2-1; D is unclear. This CDR3 comprises 10 residues. Germline CDR1 reads DFQATT; CDR2 reads SNEGSKA (reference sequence). The V gene lost 6 bases and the J gene lost 5 bases, with 5 bases spanning the gap. CDR3 amino acids: CSAVNNEQFF. CDR3 nucleotide sequence: TGCAGTGCCGTAAACAATGAGCAGTTCTTC.

This clone has just a few counts. V usage is TRBV28 and J usage is TRBJ1-3; maybe TRBD1 (6 bases). The CDR3 runs to 14 residues. The ends were cut back, 4 bases at V and 8 bases at J, with 15 bases in the middle. Germline V gives CDR1 MDHEN, CDR2 SYDVKM. In DNA, the CDR3 is TGTGCCAGCAGTTGGAAGACAGGCAGGGACACCATATATTTT. Encoded protein: CASSWKTGRDTIYF. Complete variable domain (other parts from reference TRBV28 and TRBJ1-3): DVKVTQSSRYLVKRTGEKVFLECVQDMDHENMFWYRQDPGLGLRLIYFSYDVKMKEKGDIPEGYSVSREKKERFSLILESASTNQTSMYLCASSWKTGRDTIYFGEGSWLTVV.

The gene calls are TRBV4-1 and TRBJ2-7; 8 bases map to TRBD2. The CDR3 sequence is 16 residues long. The germline V gene has CDR1 MGHRA and CDR2 YSYEKL. Trimming cost V 2 bases and J 2 bases; bases outside gene matches: 8. The CDR3 region is CASSQSSSGSTYEQYF. The CDR3, as DNA: TGCGCCAGCAGCCAATCCTCTAGCGGGTCTACCTACGAGCAGTACTTC.

The genes are TRBV27 and TRBJ2-7, with 7 bases identical to TRBD1. Germline V lookup: CDR1 MNHEY, CDR2 SMNVEV (reference sequence). There are 14 residues in the CDR3. After removal of 6 bases from V and 3 bases from J, the junction contained 8 bases not matched to a gene. CDR3 in amino acids: CASRPKAGGYEQYF. CDR3 DNA: TGTGCCAGCAGGCCCAAAGCAGGGGGCTACGAGCAGTACTTC.

The chain recombines TRBV7-9 with TRBJ1-4, with a tentative D call TRBD1 (5 bases). The germline gives CDR1 SEHNR, CDR2 FQNEAQ (reference sequence). V was shortened by 0 bases and J by 0 bases, with 8 bases between the two germline ends. This CDR3 is 16 amino acids long. CDR3 sequence reads: CASSLARGATNEKLFF. The CDR3 bases are TGTGCCAGCAGCTTAGCGCGGGGGGCAACTAATGAAAAACTGTTTTTT.

The rearrangement links TRBV10-3 to TRBJ1-1; possibly TRBD1 for D (6 bases). Trimming took off 0 bases at V and 1 base at J, with 12 bases between the two ends. Germline assignment: CDR1 ENHRY and CDR2 SYGVKD. The CDR3 consists of 16 residues. The CDR3 spells CAISESFGQPNTEAFF. CDR3 bases: TGTGCCATCAGTGAGTCATTCGGACAGCCGAACACTGAAGCTTTCTTT.

The CDR3: CASSYYRQGSSGANVLTF. In nucleotides, the CDR3 is TGTGCCAGCAGTTACTATAGACAGGGTTCCTCTGGGGCCAACGTCCTGACTTTC. This chain links TRBV6-2 or TRBV6-3 with TRBJ2-6, with TRBD1 matching 7 bases. V lost 1 base to trimming and J lost 0 bases; unmatched junction nucleotides: 6. Germline CDR1 and CDR2: MNHEY and SVGEGT. CDR3 length: 18 residues.

The V and J genes are TRBV6-5 and TRBJ1-3; perhaps TRBD1 as D (6 bases). This CDR3 has 14 residues. V lost 9 bases to trimming and J lost 0 bases, with 12 bases between them. The germline CDR1 and CDR2 sequences are MNHEY and SVGAGI. CDR3 DNA: TGTGCCAGTAAACAGGGCTTCTCTGGAAACACCATATATTTT. Protein product: CASKQGFSGNTIYF.

The V and J genes are TRBV28 and TRBJ1-5; perhaps TRBD1 as D (6 bases). Germline V lookup: CDR1 MDHEN, CDR2 SYDVKM. The CDR3 has 14 residues. V was pared by 7 bases and J by 3 bases, with 13 bases between. CDR3 region: CASTLGAPNQPQHF. CDR3 sequence (DNA): TGTGCCAGCACCTTGGGGGCCCCCAATCAGCCCCAGCATTTT.

The count of this clone is one. The chain couples TRBV6-2 or TRBV6-3 to TRBJ2-7; the D gene is possibly TRBD2 (6 bases). CDR1 MNHEY and CDR2 SVGEGT come from the germline V gene. V lost 2 bases, J lost 1 base, and 24 bases lay in between. CDR3 length equals 19 residues. The CDR3 DNA is TGTGCCAGCAGTTACGATCCTAGCGACCCTAAAGAAAGGTCCTACGAGCAGTACTTC. It is translated as CASSYDPSDPKERSYEQYF.

This chain uses TRBV19 with TRBJ1-4, with TRBD1 identical over 10 bases. The germline V gene encodes CDR1 LNHDA and CDR2 SQIVND (reference sequence). The V gene end was trimmed by 5 bases and the J gene end by 1 base; junction bases not matched to a gene: 19. The CDR3 totals 21 residues. The DNA of the CDR3 is TGTGCCAGTAGTCCTCCTTTGGGACAGGGGCTCGGGGGGCGAACTAATGAAAAACTGTTTTTT. This gives the protein CASSPPLGQGLGGRTNEKLFF. The whole variable domain, remainder taken from reference TRBV19 and TRBJ1-4, is DGGITQSPKYLFRKEGQNVTLSCEQNLNHDAMYWYRQDPGQGLRLIYYSQIVNDFQKGDIAEGYSVSREKKESFPLTVTSAQKNPTAFYLCASSPPLGQGLGGRTNEKLFFGSGTQLSVL.